This T cell receptor (beta chain) was recorded in a study of blood T cell repertoires in COVID-19. Study-level information: Samples representing acute and convalescent COVID-19 were sourced from the United States, Italy and Spain. The cDNA or gDNA used as material had been derived from T cells, B-cell-depleted T cells, or PBMCs.

In the authors' workflow: Amplified reference gene primers provided the basis for estimating nucleated cell counts. The data were produced by immunoSEQ multiplex PCR, yet TCRdb's version contains in-frame clones alone and is incomplete. V and J calls and clone size come straight from that table; D and trimming were deduced from the DNA. Here the sample spans roughly 280,000 clones, roughly 80% being singletons. Trimming took 5 bases from V and 1 from J, leaving 17 bases between them. Germline CDR1 reads LNHDA; CDR2 reads SQIVND (reference sequence). The CDR3 runs to 16 residues. This chain connects TRBV19 to TRBJ1-2, with a tentative D call TRBD1 (5 bases). The receptor was derived from a man between 60 and 75 years old who had recovered from COVID-19. Specimen: peripheral blood. CDR3: CASSPLGQGNNYGYTF. CDR3 coding DNA: TGTGCCAGTAGTCCTCTTGGACAAGGCAATAACTATGGCTACACCTTC. Supplemented by reference TRBV19 and TRBJ1-2, the full variable domain reads DGGITQSPKYLFRKEGQNVTLSCEQNLNHDAMYWYRQDPGQGLRLIYYSQIVNDFQKGDIAEGYSVSREKKESFPLTVTSAQKNPTAFYLCASSPLGQGNNYGYTFGSGTRLTVV.